The 5 T cell receptor beta chains below come from one sample, sequenced in a study of blood T cell repertoires in COVID-19. Produced via immunoSEQ multiplex PCR; TCRdb's table is partial and in-frame only. The table has 35,000 to 50,000 clones, approximately 86% seen once. The sequenced sample was peripheral blood. The receptors were gathered from a man aged 60 to 75 with active COVID-19.

This clone was seen a handful of times. This chain uses TRBV20-1 with TRBJ1-1; D not certain. Germline assignment: CDR1 DFQATT and CDR2 SNEGSKA (reference sequence). Trimming shortened V by 3 bases and J by 1 base, and 15 bases separated the two germline ends. There are 15 residues in the CDR3. The CDR3 region is CSASQTSSPNTEAFF. The CDR3 DNA is TGCAGTGCTAGTCAAACTTCCTCTCCGAACACTGAAGCTTTCTTT.

To note about this clone: The junction does not match germline at one end; this may be a read error. V usage is TRBV6-4 and J usage is TRBJ2-4; 7 nucleotides match TRBD1. The CDR3 length is 15 residues. CDR1 and CDR2 from the germline V gene are MRHNA and SNTAGT. The CDR3 spells CASSENRGAQNIQYF. CDR3 nucleotide sequence: TGTGCCAGCAGTGAAAACAGGGGAGCCCAAAACATTCAGTACTTC.

The chain employs TRBV11-2 and TRBJ2-5, with 13 nucleotides matching TRBD2. In germline, CDR1 is SGHAT, CDR2 FQNNGV. The CDR3 extends over 15 amino acids. V lost 6 bases, J lost 8 bases, and 9 bases stayed unmatched. The CDR3 sequence: CASSQPLAGGGTQYF. CDR3 DNA sequence: TGTGCCAGCAGTCAACCACTAGCGGGGGGGGGAACCCAGTACTTC.

The rearrangement links TRBV7-9 to TRBJ1-2; D perhaps matches TRBD1 (6 bases). CDR1 and CDR2 from the germline V gene are SEHNR and FQNEAQ (reference sequence). The CDR3 runs to 14 residues. V lost 1 base to trimming and J lost 4 bases, with 10 bases between them. The CDR3 DNA is TGTGCCAGCAGCTTAGAAACAGGGATCTATGGCTACACCTTC. Its protein is CASSLETGIYGYTF.

V usage is TRBV28 and J usage is TRBJ1-5; D is undetermined. This CDR3 spans 14 amino acids. The germline V and J ends were trimmed by 4 bases and 3 bases, with 10 bases remaining between them. CDR1 is MDHEN and CDR2 is SYDVKM in the germline V gene. CDR3 sequence reads: CASSSVADNQPQHF. The CDR3 region has the DNA TGTGCCAGCAGTTCCGTCGCAGACAATCAGCCCCAGCATTTT.